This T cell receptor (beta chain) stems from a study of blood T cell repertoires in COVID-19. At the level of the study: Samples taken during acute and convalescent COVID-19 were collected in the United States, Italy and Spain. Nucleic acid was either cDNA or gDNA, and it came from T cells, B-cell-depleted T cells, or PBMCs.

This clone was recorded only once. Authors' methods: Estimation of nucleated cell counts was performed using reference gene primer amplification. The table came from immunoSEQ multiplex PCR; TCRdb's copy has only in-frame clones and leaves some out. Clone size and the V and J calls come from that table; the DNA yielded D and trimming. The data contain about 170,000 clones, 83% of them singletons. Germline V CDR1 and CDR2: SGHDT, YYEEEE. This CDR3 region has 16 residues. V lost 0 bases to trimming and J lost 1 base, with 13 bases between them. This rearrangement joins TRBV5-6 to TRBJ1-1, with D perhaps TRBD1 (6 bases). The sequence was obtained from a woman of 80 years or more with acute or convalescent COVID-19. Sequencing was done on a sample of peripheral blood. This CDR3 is CASSLVGGERNTEAFF. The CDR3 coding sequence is TGTGCCAGCAGCTTGGTAGGGGGGGAGAGGAACACTGAAGCTTTCTTT.